The 25 T cell receptor beta chains below come from one sample, sequenced in a study of T-cell memory formation after mild COVID-19. Each CDR3 protein gets one entry after TCRdb re-called the 5' RACE reads with MiXCR. The sample has 550,000 to 700,000 distinct CDR3 sequences, 17% seen once. Sequenced material: PBMCs or a T cell subset sorted from them (not recorded which). All receptors come from an adult woman who had mild COVID-19 (a few samples of this study predate the infection). Cell type and time point are not known.

The gene calls are TRBV5-1 and TRBJ2-5; D is tentatively TRBD1 or TRBD2 (6 bases each). Germline values: CDR1 SGHRS, CDR2 YFSETQ. CDR3 length: 15 residues. Between the trimmed V and J ends, which lost 4 bases and 2 bases, there was a span of 15 bases. CDR3 coding DNA: TGCGCCAGCAGCGGGGGGCTAGTGATTCAAGAGACCCAGTACTTC. Translated, it gives CASSGGLVIQETQYF.

The rearrangement joins TRBV3-1 to TRBJ1-6; D unresolved. This CDR3 has 14 residues. CDR1 is LGHDT and CDR2 is YNNKEL in the germline V gene (reference sequence). The ends were cut back, 4 bases at V and 7 bases at J, with 11 bases in the middle. The CDR3 loop reads CASSPQYLNSPLHF. CDR3 sequence (DNA): TGTGCCAGCAGCCCACAGTATCTGAATTCACCCCTCCACTTT.

Written as DNA, the CDR3 is TGTGCCAGCAGCTACCCGACAGGGAATTCACCCCTCCACTTT. Protein product: CASSYPTGNSPLHF. The gene calls are TRBV7-9 and TRBJ1-6; 7 bases map to TRBD1. This CDR3 has 14 amino acids. V shed 4 bases, J shed 7 bases, and the junction held 4 bases outside the gene matches. Germline assignment: CDR1 SEHNR and CDR2 FQNEAQ (reference sequence).

The gene calls are TRBV5-1 and TRBJ2-3; weak D call: TRBD2 (6 bases). The V end lost 4 bases, the J end lost 3 bases, and 12 bases lay between the germline ends. This CDR3 contains 14 residues. Germline lookup yields CDR1 SGHRS and CDR2 YFSETQ. CDR3 residues: CASSGWRATDTQYF. The DNA for the CDR3 is TGCGCCAGCAGCGGATGGAGGGCGACAGATACGCAGTATTTT.

This chain joins TRBV29-1 and TRBJ1-1, with D tentatively TRBD1 (5 bases). CDR1 is SQVTM and CDR2 is ANQGSEA in the germline V gene. V lost 4 bases to trimming and J lost 6 bases, with 18 bases between them. This CDR3 spans 14 amino acids. For the CDR3, the DNA is TGCAGCGTTGCAAACCCAGGGTTTGGGGCTGAAGCTTTCTTT. Protein sequence: CSVANPGFGAEAFF.

This clonotype was counted only a few times. CDR3 sequence reads: CASSVGDRGLAQYF. The CDR3, as DNA: TGTGCCAGCAGCGTAGGGGACAGGGGCCTCGCGCAGTACTTC. The rearrangement joins TRBV9 to TRBJ2-7; 10 nucleotides align to TRBD1. V was clipped by 0 bases and J by 9 bases; unmatched bases: 6. Germline V CDR1 and CDR2: SGDLS, YYNGEE. The CDR3 runs to 14 residues.

On this clonotype: A much larger clone differs from this one at a single base, so this may be a read error. CDR3 sequence reads: CASSLASGIVEQFF. CDR3 nucleotides: TGCGCCAGCAGCTTGGCTAGCGGGATTGTTGAGCAGTTCTTC. The J gene is TRBJ2-1, the V gene TRBV5-1, with 9 bases lining up with TRBD2. V dropped 0 bases and J dropped 9; count of bases not matched to a gene: 4. Germline V gene data show CDR1 as SGHRS and CDR2 as YFSETQ. This CDR3 comprises 14 residues.

This clonotype turned up a few times. The chain employs TRBV10-3 and TRBJ2-1; D call uncertain. There are 14 residues in the CDR3. The V gene lost 4 bases and the J gene lost 5 bases, with 12 bases spanning the gap. CDR1 and CDR2 (germline): ENHRY, SYGVKD. The CDR3 sequence: CAISASGQNNEQFF. DNA of the CDR3: TGTGCCATCAGTGCATCAGGTCAAAACAATGAGCAGTTCTTC.

The chain combines TRBV6-6 with TRBJ1-2, with D uncertain. Germline loops: CDR1 MNHNY, CDR2 SVGAGI (reference sequence). CDR3 length equals 13 residues. The V end lost 7 bases, the J end lost 3 bases, and 12 bases lay between the germline ends. CDR3: CASIRPPDYGYTF. The DNA of the CDR3 is TGTGCCAGCATAAGGCCCCCAGACTATGGCTACACCTTC.

The rearrangement joins TRBV19 to TRBJ2-1, with D possibly called TRBD1 or TRBD2 (5 bases each). CDR1 and CDR2 from the germline V gene are LNHDA and SQIVND (reference sequence). The CDR3 runs to 14 residues. V lost 5 bases to trimming and J lost 6 bases, with 14 bases between them. CDR3 sequence: CASSREGKVNEQFF. The CDR3 DNA reads TGTGCCAGTAGTCGAGAGGGGAAAGTCAATGAGCAGTTCTTC.

There are a few counts of this clonotype. The chain uses TRBV2 and TRBJ2-1, with 8 nucleotides matching TRBD2. This CDR3 is built from 13 residues. From germline, CDR1 is SNHLY and CDR2 FYNNEI. Trimming cost V 8 bases and J 9 bases; bases outside gene matches: 9. The chain's CDR3 is CASGERGSVEQFF. In DNA, the CDR3 is TGTGCCAGCGGGGAGCGGGGGAGCGTTGAGCAGTTCTTC.

The genes are TRBV3-1 and TRBJ2-1; the D gene is possibly TRBD2 (5 bases). There are 15 residues in the CDR3. The V end lost 0 bases, the J end lost 11 bases, and 17 bases lay between the germline ends. Per germline, CDR1 LGHDT and CDR2 YNNKEL (reference sequence). CDR3 protein: CASSQDTLARSQQFF. The DNA of the CDR3 is TGTGCCAGCAGCCAAGATACCCTAGCCCGGTCGCAGCAGTTCTTC.

The chain recombines TRBV10-3 with TRBJ2-7; D uncertain. V lost 3 bases and J lost 7, with 10 bases in between. Germline V gene lookup returns CDR1 ENHRY and CDR2 SYGVKD. This CDR3 has 12 residues. The DNA for the CDR3 is TGTGCCATCAGTGACCAAAGCCTGGAGCAGTACTTC. It is translated as CAISDQSLEQYF.

The CDR3 nucleotides are TGTGCCAGCAGCTTCCGGGACAGGGGTACGGATGAGCAGTTCTTC. Protein product: CASSFRDRGTDEQFF. The chain employs TRBV5-5 and TRBJ2-1; 10 nucleotides align to TRBD1. Losses at the gene ends were 2 bases for V and 8 bases for J; bases not matched to a gene: 7. This CDR3 has 15 amino acids. From germline, CDR1 is SGHKS and CDR2 YYEKEE (reference sequence).

This clonotype was observed a handful of times. This rearrangement joins TRBV20-1 to TRBJ2-7; TRBD2 is a possible D gene (6 bases). Trimming removed 6 bases from V and 2 bases from J, with 11 bases in between. CDR1 is DFQATT, CDR2 SNEGSKA, per germline (reference sequence). This CDR3 contains 12 residues. The CDR3 DNA reads as TGCAGTGCATATAGCGGACCCTACGAGCAGTACTTC. It specifies CSAYSGPYEQYF.

CDR3 sequence: CASSYSRLGEQYF. The CDR3 nucleotides are TGTGCCAGCAGTTACAGCAGGCTAGGGGAGCAGTACTTC. The chain combines TRBV6-5 with TRBJ2-7; D is uncertain. From germline, CDR1 is MNHEY and CDR2 SVGAGI. The ends were cut back, 2 bases at V and 7 bases at J, with 12 bases in the middle. The CDR3 is made up of 13 amino acids.

The V gene is TRBV5-1, the J gene TRBJ2-7; 7 bases agree with TRBD1. Germline trimming cut 0 bases from V and 2 bases from J; bases unmatched to any gene: 2. The CDR3 covers 14 residues. The V gene's germline CDR1 is SGHRS and CDR2 YFSETQ. The CDR3 DNA reads TGCGCCAGCAGCTTGGAAGACAGGGCCTACGAGCAGTACTTC. Translation gives CASSLEDRAYEQYF.

The rearrangement uses TRBV7-2 and TRBJ2-4; a possible D gene is TRBD2 (5 bases). Germline assignment: CDR1 SGHTA and CDR2 FQGNSA. The CDR3 is 16 amino acids. V shed 2 bases and J shed 3 bases, with 14 bases lying between them. The CDR3 DNA reads TGTGCCAGCAGCTTATGGGTGAGGGCTGGCAAAAACATTCAGTACTTC. Amino acids: CASSLWVRAGKNIQYF.

This clonotype was counted a few times. This chain links TRBV20-1 with TRBJ1-1, with 9 bases aligning to TRBD1. Germline V CDR1 and CDR2: DFQATT, SNEGSKA (reference sequence). V shed 6 bases, J shed 4 bases, and the junction held 9 bases outside the gene matches. The CDR3 totals 14 residues. As DNA, the CDR3 is TGCAGTGCCCTGTCCGGGACAGGGTTCACTGAAGCTTTCTTT. It is translated as CSALSGTGFTEAFF.

A word on this clonotype: A read error may explain this, as a much larger clone is one base away. The CDR3 DNA sequence: TGCGACAGCAGCTCCAGACTAGCGGGGGGTTACAATGAGCAGTTCTTC. Its translation: CDSSSRLAGGYNEQFF. The chain combines TRBV5-1 with TRBJ2-1; 13 nucleotides agree with TRBD2. There are 16 residues in the CDR3. The germline CDR1 and CDR2 sequences are SGHRS and YFSETQ.

Only a few counts were recorded for this clonotype. The chain combines TRBV5-5 with TRBJ1-6, with D possibly TRBD1 on 5 matching bases. The V and J ends lost 7 bases and 10 bases respectively, with 18 bases between them. Germline-derived CDR1 and CDR2 are SGHKS and YYEKEE (reference sequence). There are 14 residues in the CDR3. The CDR3 DNA reads as TGTGCCAGCGGCAGGGACCCCGGAGACTCACCCCTCCACTTT. Protein sequence: CASGRDPGDSPLHF.

The J gene is TRBJ1-2, the V gene TRBV27, with 10 nucleotides matching TRBD1. The germline gives CDR1 MNHEY, CDR2 SMNVEV (reference sequence). The CDR3 sequence is 16 residues long. V was clipped by 5 bases and J by 4 bases; unmatched bases: 10. CDR3 nucleotides: TGTGCCAGCAGTCCCTATCGGACAGGGGGAGCCTATGGCTACACCTTC. The encoded protein is CASSPYRTGGAYGYTF.

Concerning this clonotype: One junction end disagrees with the germline gene, perhaps due to a read error. The chain employs TRBV30 and TRBJ2-5, with D perhaps matching TRBD1 or TRBD2 (5 bases each). CDR3 length equals 13 residues. Germline CDR1 and CDR2: GTSNPN and SVGIG (reference sequence). The CDR3 loop reads CAWRPSGRETKYF. The CDR3 bases are TGTGCCTGGAGACCCTCGGGACGAGAGACCAAGTACTTC.

This clonotype was detected many times. This CDR3 reads CASSPRVAGELFF. For the CDR3, the DNA is TGCGCCAGCAGCCCCAGGGTGGCCGGGGAGCTGTTTTTT. This sequence joins TRBV4-3 and TRBJ2-2; TRBD1 is a possible D gene (5 bases). The V and J ends lost 4 bases and 6 bases respectively, with 9 bases between them. The CDR3 totals 13 residues. The germline V gene encodes CDR1 LGHNA and CDR2 YSLEER.

This clonotype has a handful of counts. The gene calls are TRBV7-9 and TRBJ1-5, with 10 bases lining up with TRBD1. V trimming: 4 bases; J trimming: 3 bases; junction bases outside the gene matches: 18. CDR3 size: 20 residues. The germline V gene encodes CDR1 SEHNR and CDR2 FQNEAQ (reference sequence). The CDR3 nucleotides read TGTGCCAGCAGCTACAGTCCCGGGACAGGGGCCGTAATTTACAATCAGCCCCAGCATTTT. This gives the protein CASSYSPGTGAVIYNQPQHF.